Below are 22 T cell receptor beta chains sequenced from a single sample in a study of cytomegalovirus exposure and HLA in healthy donors. The PCR contained 60 Vbeta and 13 Jbeta primers. Here immunoSEQ multiplex PCR was the method, and the copy in TCRdb shows in-frame clones only, minus some. The sample gives 93,000 or so clones, around 65% of which show up once; 2.5% to 4% is in the top ten. The sequenced material came from PBMCs. The receptors originated from a woman aged 45-65 years in good health and CMV-seronegative.

This clone has just a few counts. J is TRBJ2-7 and V is TRBV7-8; D not certain. This CDR3 comprises 12 residues. Trimming shortened V by 7 bases and J by 2 bases, and 9 bases separated the two germline ends. The germline V gene has CDR1 SGHVS and CDR2 FQNEAQ. The CDR3 region has the DNA TGTGCCAGCACCGACAAGCCCTACGAGCAGTACTTC. It encodes CASTDKPYEQYF. The entire variable domain, with the rest obtained from reference TRBV7-8 and TRBJ2-7, is as follows: GAGVSQSPRYKVAKRGQDVALRCDPISGHVSLFWYQQALGQGPEFLTYFQNEAQLDKSGLPSDRFFAERPEGSVSTLKIQRTQQEDSAVYLCASTDKPYEQYFGPGTRLTVT.

Worth noting for this clone: One end of the junction does not line up with germline, which may come from a read error. This sequence joins TRBV7-9 and TRBJ2-7; D may be TRBD1 (5 bases). The CDR3 is 12 amino acids. CDR1 is SEHNR, CDR2 FQNEAQ, per germline (reference sequence). As DNA, the CDR3 is TGTGCCAGCGGCTTACAGGATAACGAGCAGTACTTC. This sequence encodes CASGLQDNEQYF.

This clone has just a few counts. The V gene is TRBV6-1, the J gene TRBJ2-5; D possibly corresponds to TRBD1 (5 bases). This CDR3 spans 13 amino acids. Germline CDR1 reads MNHNS; CDR2 reads SASEGT. V gave up 6 bases and J gave up 2 bases, with 10 bases separating them. CDR3 nucleotides: TGTGCCAGCAGGCACGGACAACAAGAGACCCAGTACTTC. Translated: CASRHGQQETQYF.

The rearrangement uses TRBV7-2 and TRBJ2-5, with TRBD2 matching over 8 bases. In germline, CDR1 is SGHTA, CDR2 FQGNSA. V was pared by 5 bases and J by 3 bases, with 5 bases of the junction left unmatched. The CDR3 sequence is 14 residues long. CDR3: CASSTSLAEETQYF. The CDR3 DNA follows: TGTGCCAGCAGCACCTCACTAGCGGAAGAGACCCAGTACTTC.

V gene TRBV6-1 combines with J gene TRBJ2-7, with D possibly being TRBD2 (7 bases). Trimming stripped 2 bases from V and 2 bases from J, with 13 bases between. The CDR3 totals 15 residues. CDR1 is MNHNS, CDR2 SASEGT, per germline. The CDR3 DNA sequence: TGTGCCAGCAGTGAACTGACGCGGGGGCCCTACGAGCAGTACTTC. As protein: CASSELTRGPYEQYF.

The chain recombines TRBV10-3 with TRBJ1-1; the D gene is possibly TRBD1 (5 bases). CDR3 length equals 15 residues. CDR1 is ENHRY and CDR2 is SYGVKD in the germline V gene. V lost 4 bases and J 0 bases, leaving 12 bases between the germline ends. Here the CDR3 reads CAISGGPTVNTEAFF. CDR3 coding DNA: TGTGCCATCAGTGGGGGCCCGACCGTGAACACTGAAGCTTTCTTT.

The chain couples TRBV11-2 to TRBJ2-5, with a possible D match to TRBD1 (6 bases). Germline CDR1 SGHAT, CDR2 FQNNGV. The CDR3 covers 14 residues. V dropped 3 bases and J dropped 5 bases, with 13 bases sitting between them. This chain's CDR3 is CASSFRAGVETQYF. For the CDR3, the DNA is TGTGCCAGCAGCTTTAGGGCAGGGGTTGAGACCCAGTACTTC.

The chain has TRBV19 and TRBJ2-3; D might be TRBD2 (6 bases). There are 16 residues in the CDR3. Trimming left V 5 bases short and J 1 base short, with 16 bases between. Germline lookup yields CDR1 LNHDA and CDR2 SQIVND (reference sequence). CDR3 sequence: CASSYSSGVGTDTQYF. The DNA for the CDR3 is TGTGCCAGTAGTTACTCATCGGGAGTTGGCACAGATACGCAGTATTTT. The whole variable domain, remainder taken from reference TRBV19 and TRBJ2-3, is DGGITQSPKYLFRKEGQNVTLSCEQNLNHDAMYWYRQDPGQGLRLIYYSQIVNDFQKGDIAEGYSVSREKKESFPLTVTSAQKNPTAFYLCASSYSSGVGTDTQYFGPGTRLTVL.

CDR3 DNA sequence: TGTGCCAGCAGTGAACAGGGGGCGAACACCGGGGAGCTGTTTTTT. This sequence encodes CASSEQGANTGELFF. The gene calls are TRBV6-1 and TRBJ2-2; 7 positions match TRBD1. This CDR3 spans 15 amino acids. V gave up 2 bases and J gave up 0 bases; unmatched junction bases: 0. Germline CDR1 is MNHNS and CDR2 is SASEGT.

The chain employs TRBV7-3 and TRBJ1-2, with a tentative D call TRBD1 (5 bases). Per the germline V gene, CDR1 is SGHTA and CDR2 is FQGTGA. The CDR3 is 13 amino acids. Deletions cut 2 bases from V and 2 bases from J, with 6 bases between. DNA of the CDR3: TGTGCCAGCAGCTTAGCAGGGAACTATGGCTACACCTTC. The encoded protein is CASSLAGNYGYTF.

The chain couples TRBV6-1 to TRBJ2-7; TRBD1 matches at 8 bases. V lost 2 bases to trimming and J lost 4 bases; unmatched junction nucleotides: 7. The CDR3 contains 15 residues. Per germline, CDR1 MNHNS and CDR2 SASEGT. CDR3 nucleotides: TGTGCCAGCAGTGAATTGGGACAGGTAGGATACGAGCAGTACTTC. This gives the protein CASSELGQVGYEQYF.

V and J are TRBV7-6 and TRBJ1-5; 7 nucleotides match TRBD1. The CDR3 contains 16 residues. V lost 2 bases, J lost 5 bases, and 9 bases stayed unmatched. CDR1 SGHVS and CDR2 FNYEAQ come from the germline V gene. The CDR3 sequence is CASSLYDRASDQPQHF. The CDR3, as DNA: TGTGCCAGCAGCTTATATGACAGGGCGAGCGATCAGCCCCAGCATTTT.

The chain has TRBV25-1 and TRBJ1-2; perhaps TRBD1 as D (6 bases). The CDR3 loop spans 14 amino acids. Germline V gene lookup returns CDR1 MGHDK and CDR2 SYGVNS. Trimming shortened V by 2 bases and J by 4 bases, and 11 bases separated the two germline ends. The CDR3 reads CASSEPQGRYGYTF. The CDR3 bases are TGTGCCAGCAGTGAACCACAGGGACGCTATGGCTACACCTTC.

The table lists this clone with a count of one. The chain links TRBV6-9 to TRBJ2-3, with 7 nucleotides matching TRBD2. Germline CDR1 and CDR2: MNHGY and SVAAGI. CDR3 length equals 17 residues. V was pared by 6 bases and J by 8 bases, with 20 bases of the junction left unmatched. The CDR3 DNA follows: TGTGCCAGCAGCCCTTTAGGACTAGTCGGTGATCAAGGTACGCAGTATTTT. This translates into CASSPLGLVGDQGTQYF.

Regarding this clone: Compared with germline, one end of the junction differs, possibly owing to a read error. Other DNA sequences in this specimen translate into the identical CDR3. The CDR3 spells CASSYLDTAYEQYF. The CDR3 DNA is TGTGCCAGCAGTTACCTTGACACAGCCTACGAGCAGTATTTC. The genes are TRBV6-6 and TRBJ2-7, with no clear D. CDR3 size: 14 residues. Germline CDR1 and CDR2: MNHNY and SVGAGI (reference sequence).

V gene TRBV11-3 combines with J gene TRBJ1-1; D is uncertain. The germline V gene encodes CDR1 SGHNT and CDR2 YENEEA. The CDR3 has 13 amino acids. The V end was cut by 4 bases, the J end by 1 base, with 7 bases between. The CDR3 DNA sequence: TGTGCCAGCAGCTATGGGAGGAACACTGAAGCTTTCTTT. Its translation: CASSYGRNTEAFF.

This sequence joins TRBV28 and TRBJ1-1; TRBD1 might be the D (6 bases). Germline V CDR1 and CDR2: MDHEN, SYDVKM. The CDR3 totals 15 residues. Trimming shortened V by 7 bases and J by 1 base, and 16 bases separated the two germline ends. The CDR3 DNA is TGTGCCAGCACCCGTGGGGCCAGGGGGAACACTGAAGCTTTCTTT. Its translation is CASTRGARGNTEAFF.

The rearrangement uses TRBV11-3 and TRBJ2-2, with 7 bases lining up with TRBD2. The germline CDR1 and CDR2 sequences are SGHNT and YENEEA. J gave up 0 bases and V 5 bases, and 6 bases lay outside the gene matches. The CDR3 has 16 residues. The CDR3 reads CASSPTLAANTGELFF. The CDR3 DNA follows: TGTGCCAGCAGCCCAACTCTAGCGGCGAACACCGGGGAGCTGTTTTTT.

This clone appeared once. The J gene is TRBJ1-4, the V gene TRBV5-4; TRBD1 matches 9 bases. CDR3 length equals 15 residues. CDR1 and CDR2 (germline): SGHNT, YYREEE (reference sequence). V lost 4 bases, J lost 8 bases, and 9 bases stayed unmatched. The CDR3 DNA is TGTGCCAGCAGCCAGAGAGACAGGGGGATGGAAAAACTGTTTTTT. Its protein product is CASSQRDRGMEKLFF.

This clone occurred a few times. The chain links TRBV7-8 to TRBJ2-2, with TRBD2 matching 10 bases. The CDR3 length is 17 residues. The germline CDR1 and CDR2 sequences are SGHVS and FQNEAQ. V lost 4 bases, J lost 5 bases, and 10 bases stayed unmatched. CDR3 nucleotides: TGTGCCAGCAGCTCTCATCGGACTAGCGGACTAACCGGGGAGCTGTTTTTT. Translated: CASSSHRTSGLTGELFF.

V and J are TRBV6-5 and TRBJ2-7, with 9 positions matching TRBD2. The ends lost 6 bases at V and 2 bases at J; junction bases unmatched: 2. This CDR3 spans 13 amino acids. Germline V gene lookup returns CDR1 MNHEY and CDR2 SVGAGI. The CDR3 sequence is CASRASGTYEQYF. As DNA, the CDR3 is TGTGCCAGCAGGGCTAGCGGGACCTACGAGCAGTACTTC.

This clone was seen a single time. This rearrangement joins TRBV6-6 to TRBJ1-4; unclear D gene. The CDR3 spans 13 residues. Germline V lookup: CDR1 MNHNY, CDR2 SVGAGI (reference sequence). The ends were cut back, 4 bases at V and 0 bases at J, with 3 bases in the middle. The DNA of the CDR3 is TGTGCCAGCAGTTCCACAACTAATGAAAAACTGTTTTTT. Its translation: CASSSTTNEKLFF.